This entry is about one T cell receptor beta chain. The sample originates from a study of blood T cell repertoires in COVID-19. Generated by immunoSEQ multiplex PCR, the TCRdb table keeps only in-frame clones and is missing some. The sample consists of more than 100,000 clones, around 83% of them appearing once. CDR1 is SEHNR, CDR2 FQNEAQ, per germline (reference sequence). Trimming cost V 2 bases and J 5 bases; bases outside gene matches: 10. This CDR3 comprises 16 residues. Participants, roughly 18 to 100 years old, spanned about 26 US areas. The source of this sequence is a woman aged 25 to 39 who had recovered from COVID-19. The chain combines TRBV7-9 with TRBJ2-3; TRBD2 aligns across 7 bases. Source material: PBMCs or T cells enriched from blood (not recorded which). The CDR3 loop is CASSLMTGGWEDTQYF. CDR3 nucleotide sequence: TGTGCCAGCAGCTTAATGACGGGAGGATGGGAAGATACGCAGTATTTT.